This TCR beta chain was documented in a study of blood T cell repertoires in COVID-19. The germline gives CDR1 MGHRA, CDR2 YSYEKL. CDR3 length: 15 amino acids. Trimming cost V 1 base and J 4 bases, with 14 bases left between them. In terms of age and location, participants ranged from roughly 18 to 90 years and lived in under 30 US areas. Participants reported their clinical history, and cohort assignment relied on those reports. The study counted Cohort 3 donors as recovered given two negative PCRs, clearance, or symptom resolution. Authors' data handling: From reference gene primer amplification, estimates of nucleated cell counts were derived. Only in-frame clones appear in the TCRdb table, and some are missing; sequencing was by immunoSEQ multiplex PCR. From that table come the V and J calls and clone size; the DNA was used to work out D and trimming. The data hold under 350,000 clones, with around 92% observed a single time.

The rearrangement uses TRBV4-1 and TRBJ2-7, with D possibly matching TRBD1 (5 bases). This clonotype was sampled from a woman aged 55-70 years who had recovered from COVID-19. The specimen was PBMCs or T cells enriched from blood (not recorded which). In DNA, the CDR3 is TGCGCCAGCAGCCAAGGGAGAAGGCAGGGTTACGAGCAGTACTTC. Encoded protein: CASSQGRRQGYEQYF.